The 2 T cell receptor beta chains below were found in one sample sequenced in a study of T-cell memory formation after mild COVID-19. One entry per CDR3 protein results from TCRdb running MiXCR on the 5' RACE reads. The profile covers 95,000 to 120,000 distinct CDR3 sequences, with about 24% appearing a single time and about 38% taken by the ten largest. Material: PBMCs or a T cell subset sorted from them (not recorded which). These TCRs come from a man aged 18-30 years who had mild COVID-19 (a few samples of this study predate the infection). Cell type and time point are not known.

This clonotype was counted between two and nine times. The chain carries TRBV29-1 and TRBJ2-1; D possibly corresponds to TRBD1 (5 bases). Germline V gene sequence: CDR1 SQVTM, CDR2 ANQGSEA. The V end lost 4 bases, the J end lost 9 bases, and 13 bases lay between the germline ends. The CDR3 loop spans 12 amino acids. The CDR3 DNA reads as TGCAGCGTTGCTGGCCAGGGCGTTGAGCAGTTCTTC. It encodes CSVAGQGVEQFF.

This sequence joins TRBV29-1 and TRBJ1-5; 9 bases map to TRBD1. Germline V gene sequence: CDR1 SQVTM, CDR2 ANQGSEA. With V trimmed by 6 bases and J by 12 bases, 9 bases remained unmatched. CDR3 size: 12 residues. The CDR3 sequence: CSVLTGGGHQHF. Written as DNA, the CDR3 is TGCAGCGTGTTGACAGGGGGAGGGCACCAGCATTTT.